One sample yielded the 10 T cell receptor beta chains listed below, sequenced in a study of control samples from healthy donors and cancer patients. Profiled with immunoSEQ multiplex PCR; TCRdb holds only in-frame clones, not every one. This table holds about 120,000 clones, approximately 87% found once. The sequenced sample consisted of blood. All receptors come from a man aged 25-45 years in good health.

The chain has TRBV27 and TRBJ2-6; 7 bases align to TRBD1. Germline lookup yields CDR1 MNHEY and CDR2 SMNVEV (reference sequence). The CDR3 length is 17 residues. After removal of 4 bases from V and 1 base from J, the junction contained 7 bases not matched to a gene. The CDR3: CASSSAQGVSGANVLTF. The CDR3 nucleotides read TGTGCCAGCAGTTCGGCGCAGGGGGTTTCTGGGGCCAACGTCCTGACTTTC. The entire variable domain, with the rest obtained from reference TRBV27 and TRBJ2-6, is as follows: EAQVTQNPRYLITVTGKKLTVTCSQNMNHEYMSWYRQDPGLGLRQIYYSMNVEVTDKGDVPEGYKVSRKEKRNFPLILESPSPNQTSLYFCASSSAQGVSGANVLTFGAGSRLTVL.

The V call is TRBV5-8, the J call TRBJ2-7; 8 bases line up with TRBD1. Germline V gene data show CDR1 as SGHTS and CDR2 as YDEGEE. The V and J ends lost 4 bases and 2 bases, in that order; junction bases with no gene match: 8. The length of the CDR3 is 15 residues. This CDR3 reads CASSVGTGLTYEQYF. In DNA form, the CDR3 reads TGTGCCAGCAGCGTCGGGACAGGTCTTACCTACGAGCAGTACTTC.

This chain connects TRBV18 to TRBJ1-1; maybe TRBD1 (5 bases). This CDR3 region has 16 residues. CDR1 and CDR2 from the germline V gene are KGHSH and LQKENI. Trimming pared 0 bases from V and 1 base from J, leaving 12 bases between. CDR3 coding DNA: TGTGCCAGCTCACCACCCACGCCAGGGCCGAACACTGAAGCTTTCTTT. Translated, it gives CASSPPTPGPNTEAFF.

The J gene is TRBJ1-5, the V gene TRBV24-1; D gene uncertain. Germline CDR1 reads KGHDR; CDR2 reads SFDVKD. There are 16 residues in the CDR3. V was trimmed by 0 bases and J by 3 bases, leaving 11 bases between them. In nucleotides, the CDR3 is TGTGCCACCAGTGATTTGTACAGCGCCGCCAATCAGCCCCAGCATTTT. Amino acid sequence: CATSDLYSAANQPQHF.

The V gene is TRBV2, the J gene TRBJ1-4; D call uncertain. The V end was cut by 4 bases, the J end by 2 bases, with 8 bases between. CDR3 length: 14 amino acids. The V gene's germline CDR1 is SNHLY and CDR2 FYNNEI. CDR3 DNA sequence: TGTGCCAGCAGTGGGGAACAGACTAATGAAAAACTGTTTTTT. Translation gives CASSGEQTNEKLFF.

The V and J genes are TRBV5-4 and TRBJ2-3; no firm D call. Germline loops: CDR1 SGHNT, CDR2 YYREEE (reference sequence). The CDR3 extends over 12 amino acids. V was cut by 0 bases and J by 6 bases, with 5 bases left in between. In nucleotides, the CDR3 is TGTGCCAGCAGCTTGGGGGATGATACGCAGTATTTT. Protein product: CASSLGDDTQYF.

V is TRBV5-4 and J is TRBJ2-5, with D unresolved. Deletions cut 4 bases from V and 4 bases from J, with 17 bases between. The CDR3 sequence is 15 residues long. CDR1 and CDR2 (germline): SGHNT, YYREEE (reference sequence). CDR3 protein: CASSVLHQMGETQYF. The CDR3 region has the DNA TGTGCCAGCAGCGTACTACACCAAATGGGAGAGACCCAGTACTTC. Using reference TRBV5-4 and TRBJ2-5 for the parts outside the CDR3, the full variable domain is ETGVTQSPTHLIKTRGQQVTLRCSSQSGHNTVSWYQQALGQGPQFIFQYYREEENGRGNFPPRFSGLQFPNYSSELNVNALELDDSALYLCASSVLHQMGETQYFGPGTRLLVL.

This clone has a handful of counts. The rearrangement links TRBV7-9 to TRBJ2-3; D perhaps matches TRBD1 (6 bases). This CDR3 contains 16 residues. CDR1 SEHNR and CDR2 FQNEAQ come from the germline V gene (reference sequence). V was pared by 3 bases and J by 4 bases, with 17 bases between. The CDR3 region is CASSLDGNRASDTQYF. The CDR3 bases are TGTGCCAGCAGCTTGGATGGTAACAGGGCGTCAGATACGCAGTATTTT.

The chain couples TRBV20-1 to TRBJ1-1; D unresolved. Germline loops: CDR1 DFQATT, CDR2 SNEGSKA (reference sequence). The CDR3 extends over 11 amino acids. The germline V and J ends were trimmed by 3 bases and 6 bases, with 8 bases remaining between them. This CDR3 is CSASMVAEAFF. CDR3 DNA: TGCAGTGCTAGTATGGTGGCTGAAGCTTTCTTT.

V usage is TRBV5-1 and J usage is TRBJ2-3; 7 bases are a match to TRBD1. The germline CDR1 and CDR2 sequences are SGHRS and YFSETQ. Trimming took 3 bases from V and 4 from J; bases not matched to a gene: 5. The CDR3 has 14 residues. The CDR3 bases are TGCGCCAGCAGCTCCGCAGGGGGAGCAGATACGCAGTATTTT. Translation: CASSSAGGADTQYF.